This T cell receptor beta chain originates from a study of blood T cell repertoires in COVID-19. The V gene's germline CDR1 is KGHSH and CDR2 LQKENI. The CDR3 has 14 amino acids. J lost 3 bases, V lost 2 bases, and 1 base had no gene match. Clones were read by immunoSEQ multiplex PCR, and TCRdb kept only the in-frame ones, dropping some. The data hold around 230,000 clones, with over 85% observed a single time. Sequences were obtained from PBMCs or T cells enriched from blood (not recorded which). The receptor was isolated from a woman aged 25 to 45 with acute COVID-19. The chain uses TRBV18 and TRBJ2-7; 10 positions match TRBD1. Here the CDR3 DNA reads TGTGCCAGCTCACCAGGGACAGGGGTCTACGAGCAGTACTTC. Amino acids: CASSPGTGVYEQYF.